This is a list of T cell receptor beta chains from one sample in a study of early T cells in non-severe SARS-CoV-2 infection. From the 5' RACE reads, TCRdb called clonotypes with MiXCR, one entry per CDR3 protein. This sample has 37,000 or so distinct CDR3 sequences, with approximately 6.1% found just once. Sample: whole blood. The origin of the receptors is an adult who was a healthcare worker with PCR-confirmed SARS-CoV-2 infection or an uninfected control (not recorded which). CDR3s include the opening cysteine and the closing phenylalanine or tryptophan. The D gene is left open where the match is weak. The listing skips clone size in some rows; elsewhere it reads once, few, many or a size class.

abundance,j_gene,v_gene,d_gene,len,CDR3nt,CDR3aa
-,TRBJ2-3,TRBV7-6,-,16,TGTGCCAGCAGCTATCTCGGCGGGACTAGCACAGATACGCAGTATTTT,CASSYLGGTSTDTQYF
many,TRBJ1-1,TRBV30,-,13,TGTGCCTGGAACAGAGTCGCGAACACTGAAGCTTTCTTT,CAWNRVANTEAFF
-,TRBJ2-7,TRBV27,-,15,TGTGCCAGCAGTTTATCCAGGCACGACTCCTACGAGCAGTACTTC,CASSLSRHDSYEQYF
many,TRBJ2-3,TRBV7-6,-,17,TGTGCCAGCAGCTCAAATAGCGGGACAGATAGCACAGATACGCAGTATTTT,CASSSNSGTDSTDTQYF
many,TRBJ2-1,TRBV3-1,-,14,TGTGCCAGCAGCCAAGACGTGGCGGGCAATGAGCAGTTCTTC,CASSQDVAGNEQFF
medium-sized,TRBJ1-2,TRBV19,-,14,TGTGCCAGTAAAAGGTTCGGCAGGGAAGTTCAAGACACCTTC,CASKRFGREVQDTF
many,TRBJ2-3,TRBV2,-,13,TGCGCCAGCAGCCGGGACCGCACAGATACGCAGTATTTT,CASSRDRTDTQYF
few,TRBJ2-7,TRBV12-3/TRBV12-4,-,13,TGTGCCAGCAGTTTTGTTGCCGGGGGCGAGCAGTACTTC,CASSFVAGGEQYF
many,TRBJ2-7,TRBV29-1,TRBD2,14,TGCAGCGCCCGGGCGGGACTAGCAACCTACGAGCAGTACTTC,CSARAGLATYEQYF
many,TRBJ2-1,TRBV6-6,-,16,TGTGCCAGCAGTTACTCGGTGCGTGCGGACTACAATGAGCAGTTCTTC,CASSYSVRADYNEQFF
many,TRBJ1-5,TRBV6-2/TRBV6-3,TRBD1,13,TGTGCCAGCAGAGGGACAGCGGACCAGCCCCAGCATTTT,CASRGTADQPQHF
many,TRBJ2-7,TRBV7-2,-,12,TGTGCCAGCAGCTTCCGGAGGCGGGAGCAGTACTTC,CASSFRRREQYF
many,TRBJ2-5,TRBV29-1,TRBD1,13,TGCAGCGTTGAGGGACAGGGAGGAGAGACCCAGTACTTC,CSVEGQGGETQYF
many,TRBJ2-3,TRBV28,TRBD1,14,TGTGCCAGCAGTTTGGGACAGAGCACAGATACGCAGTATTTT,CASSLGQSTDTQYF
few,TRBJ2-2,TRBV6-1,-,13,TGTGCCAGCAGTGAACTCCCCACCGGGGAGCTGTTTTTT,CASSELPTGELFF
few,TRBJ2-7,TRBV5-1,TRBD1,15,TGCGCCAGCAGCCCCGGGACAGGGGATCCCTACGAGCAGTACTTC,CASSPGTGDPYEQYF
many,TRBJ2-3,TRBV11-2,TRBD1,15,TGTGCCAGCAGCCCGCGGACAGGGAGTACAGATACGCAGTATTTT,CASSPRTGSTDTQYF
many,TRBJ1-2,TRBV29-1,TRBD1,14,TGCAGCGCCTCAGGATCGGGACAGGGGAATGGCTACACCTTC,CSASGSGQGNGYTF
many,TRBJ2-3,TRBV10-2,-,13,TGCGCCAGCAAGACTGCTAACACAGATACGCAGTATTTT,CASKTANTDTQYF
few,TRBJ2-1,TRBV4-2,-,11,TGTGCCAGCAGCCAAAATAGTGAGCAGTTCTTC,CASSQNSEQFF
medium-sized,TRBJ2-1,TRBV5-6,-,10,TGTGCCAGCAGCTTGGTGTGGCAGTTCTTC,CASSLVWQFF
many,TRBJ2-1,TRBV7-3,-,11,TGTGCCAGCAGGGGATACAATGAGCAGTTCTTC,CASRGYNEQFF
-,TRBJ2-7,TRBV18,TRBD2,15,TGTGCCAGCTCACCACCCCGGGGGGGGCCCTACGAGCAGTACTTC,CASSPPRGGPYEQYF
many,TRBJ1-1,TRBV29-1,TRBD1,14,TGCAGCGTTATGACAGGGAGTGGGAACACTGAAGCTTTCTTT,CSVMTGSGNTEAFF
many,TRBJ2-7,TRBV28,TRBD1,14,TGTGCCAGCACCCCGGGACAGGGGGCTTCCGAGCAGTACTTC,CASTPGQGASEQYF